Sequencing of this T cell receptor beta chain was carried out in a study of preoperative IRX-2 immunotherapy in early breast cancer. Treatment given: preoperative locoregional IRX-2 cytokine immunotherapy. Preoperative locoregional IRX-2 cytokine immunotherapy was tested in the phase Ib source study. This clone was seen only once. Clones were sequenced by immunoSEQ multiplex PCR, and TCRdb holds only the in-frame ones, with some missing. The sample has 25,000 or so clones, 85% to 90% seen once. Sample: tumor tissue, taken after IRX-2 immunotherapy. This clonotype originated in a human donor with breast cancer.

CDR3 in amino acids: CASSFNRGASTDTQYF. The CDR3 bases are TGCGCCAGCAGCTTTAACCGCGGCGCAAGCACAGATACGCAGTATTTT. V usage is TRBV5-1 and J usage is TRBJ2-3; D uncertain. The germline V gene encodes CDR1 SGHRS and CDR2 YFSETQ. The length of the CDR3 is 16 residues. Trimming cost V 2 bases and J 0 bases, with 13 bases left between them.